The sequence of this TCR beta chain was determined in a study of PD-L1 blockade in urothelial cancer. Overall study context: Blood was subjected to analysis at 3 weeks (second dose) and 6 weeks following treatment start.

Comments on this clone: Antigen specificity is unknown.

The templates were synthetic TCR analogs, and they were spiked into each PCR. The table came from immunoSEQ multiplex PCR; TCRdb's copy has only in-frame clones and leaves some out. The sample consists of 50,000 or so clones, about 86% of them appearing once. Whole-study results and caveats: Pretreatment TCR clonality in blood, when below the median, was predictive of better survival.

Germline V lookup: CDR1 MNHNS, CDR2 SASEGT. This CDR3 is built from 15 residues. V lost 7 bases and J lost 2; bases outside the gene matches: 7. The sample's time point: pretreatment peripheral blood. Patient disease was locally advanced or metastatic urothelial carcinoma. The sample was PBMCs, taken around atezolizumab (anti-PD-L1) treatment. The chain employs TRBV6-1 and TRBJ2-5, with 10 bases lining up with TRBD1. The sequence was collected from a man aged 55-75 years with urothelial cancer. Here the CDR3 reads CASTQGQGVQETQYF. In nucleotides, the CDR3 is TGTGCCAGCACCCAAGGACAGGGGGTACAAGAGACCCAGTACTTC.